This is a list of T cell receptor beta chains from one sample in a study of T cells and Merkel cell carcinoma outcomes. TCRdb's table, derived via immunoSEQ multiplex PCR, lists solely in-frame clones and lacks some. The data hold around 16,000 clones, with about four fifths observed a single time. The sample consisted of tumor tissue from Merkel cell carcinoma. The receptors stem from a human donor with Merkel cell carcinoma. Both conserved end residues are part of each CDR3. The order of the fields is D gene, clone size, J gene, V gene, CDR3 length, CDR3 DNA, CDR3 protein. A D gene is named only where the DNA matches it firmly. Size is omitted from some rows. Given values are once, few, many or a class for expanded clones.

D: NA; size: medium-sized; J: TRBJ1-4; V: TRBV28; length: 14; DNA: TGTGCCAGCAGTTCAGGGATAGGTAATGAAAAACTGTTTTTT; CDR3: CASSSGIGNEKLFF
D: TRBD1; size: once; J: TRBJ1-5; V: TRBV5-1; length: 15; DNA: TGCGCCAGCAGCCCGGGCGGGACAGGGGTCTTTCCCCAGCATTTT; CDR3: CASSPGGTGVFPQHF
D: NA; size: NA; J: TRBJ2-7; V: TRBV4-2; length: 14; DNA: TGTGCCAGCAGCCGGGATAGCGTGTCCTACGAGCAGTACTTC; CDR3: CASSRDSVSYEQYF
D: TRBD2; size: NA; J: TRBJ2-2; V: TRBV9; length: 15; DNA: TGTGCCAGCAGCCTTAGCGGGAGGGGCACCGGGGAGCTGTTTTTT; CDR3: CASSLSGRGTGELFF
D: NA; size: once; J: TRBJ2-1; V: TRBV6-5; length: 13; DNA: TGTGCCAGCAGTTACTCAATCGTAGGAGAGCAGTTCTTC; CDR3: CASSYSIVGEQFF
D: NA; size: few; J: TRBJ1-1; V: TRBV27; length: 13; DNA: TGTGCCAGCAGTGGATCAGAGAACACTGAAGCTTTCTTT; CDR3: CASSGSENTEAFF
D: NA; size: NA; J: TRBJ2-3; V: TRBV19; length: 14; DNA: TGTGCCAGTAGTATAGATCCTCGTACAGATACGCAGTATTTT; CDR3: CASSIDPRTDTQYF
D: NA; size: few; J: TRBJ2-7; V: TRBV25-1; length: 13; DNA: TGTGCCAGCAGTTTGGAGGGACCCTACGAGCAGTACTTC; CDR3: CASSLEGPYEQYF
D: NA; size: NA; J: TRBJ1-1; V: TRBV18; length: 13; DNA: TGTGCCAGCTCACCAAGGGGAGGTACTGAAGCTTTCTTT; CDR3: CASSPRGGTEAFF
D: NA; size: NA; J: TRBJ1-4; V: TRBV18; length: 12; DNA: TGTGCCAGCTCACCCCGAGGGGAAAAACTGTTTTTT; CDR3: CASSPRGEKLFF
D: NA; size: few; J: TRBJ2-2; V: TRBV19; length: 15; DNA: TGTGCCAGTAGGTCCATGAGGGGGGCCACCGGGGAGCTGTTTTTT; CDR3: CASRSMRGATGELFF
D: TRBD1; size: NA; J: TRBJ1-2; V: TRBV18; length: 15; DNA: TGTGCCAGCTCCCTACAGGGGGACCCCAATTATGGCTACACCTTC; CDR3: CASSLQGDPNYGYTF
D: NA; size: NA; J: TRBJ2-3; V: TRBV6-6; length: 16; DNA: TGTGCCAGCAGTTACTCCTGGGGGGCTAGCACAGATACGCAGTATTTT; CDR3: CASSYSWGASTDTQYF